This T cell receptor beta chain was sequenced in a study of graft-versus-host responses after intestinal transplantation. Study details: Transplant recipients had multivisceral, liver-intestinal, or isolated intestinal grafts. The recipients all started with anti-thymocyte globulin induction and then took tacrolimus and steroids for 3 to 4 years.

Study-level points and caveats: Allograft clonal ratios (graft-versus-host to host-versus-graft) were high in patients who had graft-donor T cell macrochimerism.

Clones were read by immunoSEQ multiplex PCR, and TCRdb kept only the in-frame ones, dropping some. The sample shows fewer than 75,000 clones, about 90% of them seen only once. On this clone: Its target is unknown.

The sequencing used PBMCs, collected 26 days after transplant. The source is a human patient who received an intestinal transplant, so some T cells may come from the graft donor.

Here the CDR3 reads CASSLLDRDTGELFF. The CDR3 region has the DNA TGTGCCAGCAGTTTACTCGACAGGGACACCGGGGAGCTGTTTTTT. The chain employs TRBV28 and TRBJ2-2; TRBD1 agrees at 7 bases. V dropped 2 bases and J dropped 3; count of bases not matched to a gene: 3. The CDR3 runs 15 residues. CDR1 is MDHEN, CDR2 SYDVKM, per germline. The full variable domain, its missing parts supplied by reference TRBV28 and TRBJ2-2, is DVKVTQSSRYLVKRTGEKVFLECVQDMDHENMFWYRQDPGLGLRLIYFSYDVKMKEKGDIPEGYSVSREKKERFSLILESASTNQTSMYLCASSLLDRDTGELFFGEGSRLTVL.